This T cell receptor (beta chain) was recorded in a study of blood T cell repertoires in COVID-19. Study context: Whether acute or convalescent, the COVID-19 samples came from the United States, Italy and Spain. PBMCs, B-cell-depleted T cells, or T cells provided the cDNA or gDNA that made up the material.

Clones were sequenced by immunoSEQ multiplex PCR, and TCRdb holds only the in-frame ones, with some missing. There are about 240,000 clones in the sample; roughly 86% occur only once, and approximately 3.5% lies in the top ten. Individuals drawn from 24 US areas were about 18 to 90 years old. Participant-reported clinical history was the basis for cohort assignment. Germline CDR1 and CDR2: SNHLY and FYNNEI. V was shortened by 7 bases and J by 2 bases, with 17 bases between the two germline ends. This CDR3 has 15 residues. The chain links TRBV2 to TRBJ2-5; D is perhaps TRBD2 (6 bases). What was sequenced was PBMCs or T cells enriched from blood (not recorded which). The TCR sequence derives from a woman between 40 and 50 years old with acute COVID-19. Here the CDR3 DNA reads TGTGCCAGCACAGGGTATGGCGGGACTCAAGAGACCCAGTACTTC. Translation: CASTGYGGTQETQYF.